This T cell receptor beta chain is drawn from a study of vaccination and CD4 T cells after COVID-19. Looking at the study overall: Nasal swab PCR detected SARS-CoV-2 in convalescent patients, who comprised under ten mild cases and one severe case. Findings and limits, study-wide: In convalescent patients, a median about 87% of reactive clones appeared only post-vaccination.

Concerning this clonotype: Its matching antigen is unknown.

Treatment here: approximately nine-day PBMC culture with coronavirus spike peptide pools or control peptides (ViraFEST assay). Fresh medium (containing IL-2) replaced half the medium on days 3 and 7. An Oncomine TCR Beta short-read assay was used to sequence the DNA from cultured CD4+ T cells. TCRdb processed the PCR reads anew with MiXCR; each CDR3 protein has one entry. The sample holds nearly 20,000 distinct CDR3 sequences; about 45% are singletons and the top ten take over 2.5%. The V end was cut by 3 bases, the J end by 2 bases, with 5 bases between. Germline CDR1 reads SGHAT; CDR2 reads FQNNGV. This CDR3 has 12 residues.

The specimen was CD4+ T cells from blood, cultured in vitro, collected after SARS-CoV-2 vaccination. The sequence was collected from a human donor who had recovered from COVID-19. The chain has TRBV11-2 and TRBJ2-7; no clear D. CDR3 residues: CASSFGAYEQYF. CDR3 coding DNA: TGTGCCAGCAGCTTTGGGGCCTACGAGCAGTACTTC.